A single sample gave rise to the 19 T cell receptor beta chains below, sequenced in a study of shared clonotypes between healthy human individuals. Naive CD8 cells were CD45RO-negative, positively selected for CCR7, excluding terminally differentiated effector memory CD45RA+ cells. TCRdb's table, derived via immunoSEQ multiplex PCR, lists solely in-frame clones and lacks some. There are around 2,000,000 clones in the sample; approximately 94% occur only once, and 1.5% to 2% lies in the top ten. What was sequenced was naive CD8+ T cells from PBMCs. The receptors come from a man aged 18 to 29 in good health. Some clones in this sample may be carry-over from other donors' samples.

The rearrangement uses TRBV14 and TRBJ2-2, with D possibly TRBD1 on 5 matching bases. The V end lost 1 base, the J end lost 6 bases, and 15 bases lay between the germline ends. Per the germline V gene, CDR1 is SGHDN and CDR2 is FVKESK. CDR3 size: 16 residues. This chain's CDR3 is CASSQVRRWGPGELFF. The CDR3 region has the DNA TGTGCCAGCAGCCAAGTGAGGCGGTGGGGCCCCGGGGAGCTGTTTTTT. Variable domain in full (rest from reference TRBV14 and TRBJ2-2): EAGVTQFPSHSVIEKGQTVTLRCDPISGHDNLYWYRRVMGKEIKFLLHFVKESKQDESGMPNNRFLAERTGGTYSTLKVQPAELEDSGVYFCASSQVRRWGPGELFFGEGSRLTVL.

V and J are TRBV2 and TRBJ2-7; TRBD1 agrees at 7 bases. Per the germline V gene, CDR1 is SNHLY and CDR2 is FYNNEI. CDR3 size: 13 residues. Trimming cost V 5 bases and J 3 bases; bases outside gene matches: 4. CDR3 region: CASSPDRNYEQYF. The CDR3 nucleotides read TGTGCCAGCAGTCCGGACAGGAACTACGAGCAGTACTTC.

The rearrangement joins TRBV19 to TRBJ2-7; 8 positions match TRBD2. Germline V gene data show CDR1 as LNHDA and CDR2 as SQIVND (reference sequence). The length of the CDR3 is 17 residues. V was pared by 4 bases and J by 4 bases, with 15 bases of the junction left unmatched. The CDR3 reads CASSKLISAGAWYEQYF. The CDR3 DNA reads as TGTGCCAGTAGTAAGCTCATCTCAGCGGGAGCTTGGTACGAGCAGTACTTC.

The V call is TRBV19, the J call TRBJ1-5, with D hard to call. This CDR3 has 13 residues. Per the germline V gene, CDR1 is LNHDA and CDR2 is SQIVND (reference sequence). Between the trimmed V and J ends, which lost 5 bases and 4 bases, there was a span of 9 bases. The CDR3 sequence: CASSRQSNQPQHF. The CDR3 DNA sequence: TGTGCCAGTAGTCGACAATCGAATCAGCCCCAGCATTTT.

The V and J genes are TRBV27 and TRBJ2-1, with TRBD2 matching 8 bases. Germline trimming cut 5 bases from V and 2 bases from J; bases unmatched to any gene: 8. The length of the CDR3 is 16 residues. The germline CDR1 and CDR2 sequences are MNHEY and SMNVEV (reference sequence). The CDR3 loop reads CASSIIAGIAYNEQFF. The CDR3 nucleotides are TGTGCCAGCAGTATAATAGCGGGAATCGCCTACAATGAGCAGTTCTTC.

The chain has TRBV5-1 and TRBJ1-4, with D unclear. The CDR3 covers 13 residues. Germline lookup yields CDR1 SGHRS and CDR2 YFSETQ. V was trimmed by 6 bases and J by 7 bases, leaving 13 bases between them. The CDR3 DNA reads as TGCGCCAGCAACACGGGGTCAGGTGAAAAACTGTTTTTT. Its protein is CASNTGSGEKLFF. The full variable domain, its missing parts supplied by reference TRBV5-1 and TRBJ1-4, is KAGVTQTPRYLIKTRGQQVTLSCSPISGHRSVSWYQQTPGQGLQFLFEYFSETQRNKGNFPGRFSGRQFSNSRSEMNVSTLELGDSALYLCASNTGSGEKLFFGSGTQLSVL.

This chain uses TRBV11-3 with TRBJ2-1; D is ambiguous. CDR3 size: 13 residues. Germline values: CDR1 SGHNT, CDR2 YENEEA. Trimming took 4 bases from V and 5 from J, leaving 9 bases between them. The DNA of the CDR3 is TGTGCCAGCAGCTCACAGTCACACAATGAGCAGTTCTTC. Translation gives CASSSQSHNEQFF.

This clone came up once. This chain links TRBV28 with TRBJ2-3; 11 bases fit TRBD2. Losses at the gene ends were 6 bases for V and 2 bases for J; bases not matched to a gene: 7. Germline V lookup: CDR1 MDHEN, CDR2 SYDVKM. This CDR3 has 16 amino acids. CDR3 sequence reads: CASSWGLAESTDTQYF. The CDR3 bases are TGTGCCAGCAGCTGGGGACTAGCGGAGTCCACAGATACGCAGTATTTT.

The chain employs TRBV5-4 and TRBJ1-2, with 9 bases lining up with TRBD1. Germline V CDR1 and CDR2: SGHNT, YYREEE (reference sequence). J gave up 5 bases and V 4 bases, and 3 bases lay outside the gene matches. The CDR3 runs 13 residues. Written as DNA, the CDR3 is TGTGCCAGCAGCCGGACAGGGGAGTATGGCTACACCTTC. Encoded protein: CASSRTGEYGYTF. The full variable domain, with the rest looked up from reference TRBV5-4 and TRBJ1-2, is ETGVTQSPTHLIKTRGQQVTLRCSSQSGHNTVSWYQQALGQGPQFIFQYYREEENGRGNFPPRFSGLQFPNYSSELNVNALELDDSALYLCASSRTGEYGYTFGSGTRLTVV.

The J gene is TRBJ2-1, the V gene TRBV28; D not certain. CDR1 is MDHEN, CDR2 SYDVKM, per germline. Trimming shortened V by 6 bases and J by 6 bases, and 15 bases separated the two germline ends. This CDR3 has 14 amino acids. The CDR3 region has the DNA TGTGCCAGCAGCCTGGTGGCTACCGCCAATGAGCAGTTCTTC. It codes for CASSLVATANEQFF.

Only a few counts were recorded for this clone. The V and J genes are TRBV7-2 and TRBJ2-7; 9 positions agree with TRBD1. CDR3 length equals 15 residues. After removal of 7 bases from V and 6 bases from J, the junction contained 13 bases not matched to a gene. The V gene's germline CDR1 is SGHTA and CDR2 FQGNSA. CDR3 residues: CASIHPGTGPPEQYF. For the CDR3, the DNA is TGTGCCAGCATCCATCCTGGGACAGGGCCCCCCGAGCAGTACTTC.

The gene calls are TRBV7-9 and TRBJ2-2; 8 bases fit TRBD1. After removal of 9 bases from V and 4 bases from J, the junction contained 10 bases not matched to a gene. CDR1 and CDR2 from the germline V gene are SEHNR and FQNEAQ (reference sequence). CDR3 length equals 15 residues. This chain's CDR3 is CASGFGQGTTGELFF. The DNA for the CDR3 is TGTGCCAGTGGGTTTGGACAGGGTACCACCGGGGAGCTGTTTTTT.

The rearrangement uses TRBV9 and TRBJ2-6; D gene unclear. The CDR3 has 17 amino acids. Looked up from germline, CDR1 is SGDLS and CDR2 is YYNGEE. V dropped 0 bases and J dropped 4 bases, with 14 bases sitting between them. CDR3: CASSVVPTSSGANVLTF. The CDR3 DNA sequence: TGTGCCAGCAGCGTAGTCCCTACAAGCTCGGGGGCCAACGTCCTGACTTTC.

This clone was seen only a few times. The DNA of the CDR3 is TGTGCCAGCAGTCCGTCTAGCGGGGTCAGCTCCTACGAGCAGTACTTC. Encoded protein: CASSPSSGVSSYEQYF. The rearrangement uses TRBV27 and TRBJ2-7; 9 bases fit TRBD2. Germline CDR1 and CDR2: MNHEY and SMNVEV (reference sequence). The CDR3 consists of 16 residues. The J segment lost 0 bases and the V segment lost 5 bases, leaving 8 bases of the junction unmatched.

This rearrangement joins TRBV7-6 to TRBJ2-3, with a possible D match to TRBD1 (5 bases). CDR1 and CDR2 from the germline V gene are SGHVS and FNYEAQ. The CDR3 sequence is 13 residues long. V lost 5 bases and J lost 4, with 10 bases in between. CDR3 coding DNA: TGTGCCAGCAGCCAGGGAATTCCAGATACGCAGTATTTT. It yields the protein CASSQGIPDTQYF.

The chain employs TRBV5-6 and TRBJ2-5, with 7 nucleotides matching TRBD1. The germline V gene has CDR1 SGHDT and CDR2 YYEEEE. The CDR3 consists of 15 residues. With 4 bases clipped from V and 5 bases from J, the junction kept 11 bases outside the gene matches. The CDR3 nucleotides are TGTGCCAGCAGCCCCCACGACAGGGAAAGTGAGACCCAGTACTTC. The encoded protein is CASSPHDRESETQYF.

This rearrangement joins TRBV10-3 to TRBJ2-7; possible D gene TRBD1, 5 bases. CDR1 is ENHRY and CDR2 is SYGVKD in the germline V gene. The CDR3 loop spans 14 amino acids. The ends were cut back, 2 bases at V and 3 bases at J, with 11 bases in the middle. CDR3 protein: CAISEKGAGYEQYF. CDR3 DNA sequence: TGTGCCATCAGTGAGAAAGGGGCCGGCTACGAGCAGTACTTC.

V gene TRBV30 combines with J gene TRBJ1-1; D is unclear. This CDR3 is 14 amino acids long. Trimming cost V 2 bases and J 4 bases, with 14 bases left between them. The germline V gene has CDR1 GTSNPN and CDR2 SVGIG (reference sequence). As DNA, the CDR3 is TGTGCCTGGAGTTCACAGAGGGTGGTCACTGAAGCTTTCTTT. Residues: CAWSSQRVVTEAFF.

As regards this clone: Distinct nucleotide sequences in the sample also encode this CDR3. The rearrangement links TRBV2 to TRBJ2-1; the match to TRBD2 covers 8 bases. The CDR3 runs 15 residues. CDR1 and CDR2 (germline): SNHLY, FYNNEI. V trimming: 2 bases; J trimming: 2 bases; junction bases outside the gene matches: 2. The CDR3 here is CASSELAGPYNEQFF. The DNA of the CDR3 is TGTGCCAGCAGTGAACTAGCGGGCCCCTACAATGAGCAGTTCTTC.